One and the same sample provided the 23 T cell receptor beta chains below, sequenced in a study of control samples from healthy donors and cancer patients. Sequencing used immunoSEQ multiplex PCR; TCRdb keeps in-frame clones, though not all of them. The sample lists more than 75,000 clones, approximately 80% occurring once. Sequenced input: blood. The receptors were gathered from a woman aged 25 to 45 in good health.

The chain has TRBV12-5 and TRBJ2-2; D tentatively reads TRBD1 or TRBD2 (5 bases each). The ends were cut back, 7 bases at V and 8 bases at J, with 14 bases in the middle. Germline-derived CDR1 and CDR2 are LGHNT and FRNRAP. This CDR3 is 13 amino acids long. CDR3 in DNA: TGTGCTAGTGAGGGACCGGGCTCTGGGGAGCTGTTTTTT. This translates into CASEGPGSGELFF.

The chain recombines TRBV24-1 with TRBJ1-1; possibly TRBD1 for D (5 bases). The CDR3 loop spans 17 amino acids. Trimming removed 3 bases at V and 1 base at J, with 17 bases between. Germline CDR1 KGHDR, CDR2 SFDVKD. In nucleotides, the CDR3 is TGTGCCACCAGTGATCTCGACAGACGGCGGGGGAACACTGAAGCTTTCTTT. This gives the protein CATSDLDRRRGNTEAFF.

The rearrangement links TRBV5-6 to TRBJ1-1; TRBD1 is a possible D gene (5 bases). Germline CDR1 SGHDT, CDR2 YYEEEE. V gave up 4 bases and J gave up 4 bases, with 17 bases separating them. This CDR3 contains 15 residues. For the CDR3, the DNA is TGTGCCAGCAGCGGAGCAGGGCGATGGTCCACTGAAGCTTTCTTT. This gives the protein CASSGAGRWSTEAFF.

The V call is TRBV10-3, the J call TRBJ2-5; TRBD2 matches 13 bases. CDR1 and CDR2 (germline): ENHRY, SYGVKD. V trimming: 2 bases; J trimming: 5 bases; junction bases outside the gene matches: 2. This CDR3 has 15 residues. The CDR3 nucleotides are TGTGCCATCAGTGAGCCGGGACTAGCGGGGGAGACCCAGTACTTC. Its protein product is CAISEPGLAGETQYF.

The J gene is TRBJ1-6, the V gene TRBV30, with TRBD1 as a possible D gene (5 bases). The CDR3 is 15 amino acids. Trimming pared 3 bases from V and 6 bases from J, leaving 15 bases between. Germline V gene sequence: CDR1 GTSNPN, CDR2 SVGIG (reference sequence). The DNA for the CDR3 is TGTGCCTGGAGGGATAAGGGGTCATCTAATTCACCCCTCCACTTT. This encodes CAWRDKGSSNSPLHF. Supplemented by reference TRBV30 and TRBJ1-6, the full variable domain reads SQTIHQWPATLVQPVGSPLSLECTVEGTSNPNLYWYRQAAGRGLQLLFYSVGIGQISSEVPQNLSASRPQDRQFILSSKKLLLSDSGFYLCAWRDKGSSNSPLHFGNGTRLTVT.

The J gene is TRBJ1-1, the V gene TRBV19; possibly TRBD1 for D (6 bases). V shed 4 bases and J shed 5 bases, with 35 bases lying between them. The CDR3 consists of 21 residues. The germline gives CDR1 LNHDA, CDR2 SQIVND (reference sequence). CDR3 DNA: TGTGCCAGTAGTAACCCGGTTGAGTCAATCCACTGGCAGGGACAAGGGACTGAAGCTTTCTTT. This encodes CASSNPVESIHWQGQGTEAFF.

Ten or more counts support this clone. The chain joins TRBV4-3 to TRBJ2-7, with 11 positions matching TRBD2. V was clipped by 0 bases and J by 7 bases; unmatched bases: 11. Germline V gene data show CDR1 as LGHNA and CDR2 as YSLEER. The length of the CDR3 is 17 residues. The CDR3 is CASSQETSLAGGTEQYF. DNA of the CDR3: TGCGCCAGCAGCCAAGAAACGTCCCTAGCGGGGGGAACTGAGCAGTACTTC.

This chain links TRBV20-1 with TRBJ2-7; no clear D. This CDR3 contains 11 residues. Trimming pared 5 bases from V and 2 bases from J, leaving 7 bases between. CDR1 DFQATT and CDR2 SNEGSKA come from the germline V gene (reference sequence). CDR3 protein: CSARTTYEQYF. CDR3 DNA: TGCAGTGCTCGGACCACCTACGAGCAGTACTTC.

The V and J genes are TRBV3-1 (or the pseudogene TRBV3-2) and TRBJ2-5, with 7 bases lining up with TRBD1. CDR3 length equals 15 residues. Trimming cost V 4 bases and J 2 bases; bases outside gene matches: 7. Germline lookup yields CDR1 LGHDT and CDR2 YNNKEL (reference sequence). CDR3 nucleotides: TGTGCCAGCAGCCCACAGGGGCCAAGGCAAGAGACCCAGTACTTC. Translated: CASSPQGPRQETQYF.

The rearrangement joins TRBV6-5 to TRBJ1-5; 12 bases fit TRBD1. This CDR3 region has 15 residues. Trimming cost V 8 bases and J 4 bases; bases outside gene matches: 6. Per germline, CDR1 MNHEY and CDR2 SVGAGI. The CDR3 bases are TGTGCCAGCCAGGGACAGGGGGCCGGAAATCAGCCCCAGCATTTT. Amino acids: CASQGQGAGNQPQHF.

The chain joins TRBV9 to TRBJ2-5, with TRBD1 matching 11 bases. Germline V CDR1 and CDR2: SGDLS, YYNGEE. Trimming cost V 3 bases and J 2 bases; bases outside gene matches: 6. This CDR3 spans 16 amino acids. In nucleotides, the CDR3 is TGTGCCAGCAGCGGAGGACAGGGGGCGGGGCAAGAGACCCAGTACTTC. It specifies CASSGGQGAGQETQYF.

The chain carries TRBV6-5 and TRBJ1-1, with 9 nucleotides matching TRBD1. The trim removed 8 bases at V and 5 bases at J, leaving 6 bases unmatched. Germline V lookup: CDR1 MNHEY, CDR2 SVGAGI. The CDR3 is 13 amino acids. CDR3 in amino acids: CASGQGTGTEAFF. The CDR3 nucleotides read TGTGCCAGCGGACAGGGGACTGGGACTGAAGCTTTCTTT.

The chain couples TRBV5-1 to TRBJ2-3; 9 nucleotides agree with TRBD2. After removal of 10 bases from V and 3 bases from J, the junction contained 12 bases not matched to a gene. CDR3 length: 15 residues. Germline loops: CDR1 SGHRS, CDR2 YFSETQ. CDR3 bases: TGCGCCCGCCGCGGCGGGGGGGCTTGGACAGATACGCAGTATTTT. Residues: CARRGGGAWTDTQYF.

The rearrangement uses TRBV3-1 (or the pseudogene TRBV3-2) and TRBJ2-4, with 8 nucleotides matching TRBD1. Trimming took 4 bases from V and 12 from J; bases not matched to a gene: 5. This CDR3 is 12 amino acids long. CDR1 LGHDT and CDR2 YNNKEL come from the germline V gene (reference sequence). Written as DNA, the CDR3 is TGTGCCAGCAGCCCCAGACAGGGGAGTCAGTACTTC. It codes for CASSPRQGSQYF.

This chain joins TRBV11-2 and TRBJ1-2; no clear D. Trimming stripped 6 bases from V and 2 bases from J, with 16 bases between. The CDR3 consists of 15 residues. In germline, CDR1 is SGHAT, CDR2 FQNNGV. The CDR3 nucleotides are TGTGCCAGCAGTGATGGAGACCATATAAACTATGGCTACACCTTC. Encoded protein: CASSDGDHINYGYTF.

The chain links TRBV12-3 or TRBV12-4 to TRBJ1-1, with no clear D. There are 11 residues in the CDR3. V lost 6 bases and J 2 bases, leaving 4 bases between the germline ends. Here the CDR3 reads CASSRNTEAFF. DNA of the CDR3: TGTGCCAGCAGCCGAAACACTGAAGCTTTCTTT.

This clone was seen a few times. V is TRBV5-6 and J is TRBJ1-3, with a possible D match to TRBD1 (6 bases). Between the trimmed V and J ends, which lost 1 base and 3 bases, there was a span of 11 bases. The CDR3 contains 15 residues. Germline CDR1 is SGHDT and CDR2 is YYEEEE. The CDR3 DNA reads as TGTGCCAGCAGCTTGAGGGGGGCGCGTGGAAACACCATATATTTT. Translation gives CASSLRGARGNTIYF.

The rearrangement links TRBV28 to TRBJ2-7; 7 bases match TRBD1. CDR3 length: 16 residues. V was clipped by 7 bases and J by 1 base; unmatched bases: 13. CDR1 MDHEN and CDR2 SYDVKM come from the germline V gene. The CDR3 nucleotides read TGTGCCAGCATCAGATCGGGACAGTCAACTTCCTACGAGCAGTACTTC. Its translation: CASIRSGQSTSYEQYF.

V usage is TRBV5-6 and J usage is TRBJ2-1; tentative D call: TRBD2 (6 bases). Germline V gene lookup returns CDR1 SGHDT and CDR2 YYEEEE. V gave up 0 bases and J gave up 4 bases, with 11 bases separating them. CDR3 length equals 15 residues. DNA of the CDR3: TGTGCCAGCAGCTTGGCGGGACTTGGTTACAATGAGCAGTTCTTC. Translation gives CASSLAGLGYNEQFF. Combining the CDR3 with reference TRBV5-6 and TRBJ2-1 gives the whole variable domain DAGVTQSPTHLIKTRGQQVTLRCSPKSGHDTVSWYQQALGQGPQFIFQYYEEEERQRGNFPDRFSGHQFPNYSSELNVNALLLGDSALYLCASSLAGLGYNEQFFGPGTRLTVL.

This clone came up once. The chain recombines TRBV25-1 with TRBJ2-4, with D maybe TRBD2 (6 bases). From germline, CDR1 is MGHDK and CDR2 SYGVNS. The CDR3 loop spans 17 amino acids. The ends were cut back, 6 bases at V and 0 bases at J, with 18 bases in the middle. CDR3 in amino acids: CASSPSGGWEAKNIQYF. CDR3 sequence (DNA): TGTGCCAGCAGCCCGTCTGGGGGGTGGGAAGCCAAAAACATTCAGTACTTC. The full variable domain, its missing parts supplied by reference TRBV25-1 and TRBJ2-4, is EADIYQTPRYLVIGTGKKITLECSQTMGHDKMYWYQQDPGMELHLIHYSYGVNSTEKGDLSSESTVSRIRTEHFPLTLESARPSHTSQYLCASSPSGGWEAKNIQYFGAGTRLSVL.

V and J are TRBV1 and TRBJ2-1; TRBD2 is taken as the D call from the table, unchecked against the DNA. TRBV1 is designated a pseudogene. The CDR3 loop spans 17 amino acids. CDR3: CTSSTWEGGGRYNEQFF. The CDR3 DNA follows: TGCACCAGCAGTACTTGGGAGGGGGGGGGCCGATACAATGAGCAGTTCTTC.

This clone was seen only a few times. The chain uses TRBV5-1 and TRBJ2-2; 7 nucleotides line up with TRBD1. J lost 0 bases, V lost 4 bases, and 9 bases had no gene match. This CDR3 has 17 amino acids. The germline CDR1 and CDR2 sequences are SGHRS and YFSETQ. CDR3 residues: CASSHRGSPSNTGELFF. CDR3 DNA: TGCGCCAGCAGCCACAGGGGTTCCCCTTCGAACACCGGGGAGCTGTTTTTT.

This chain connects TRBV7-2 to TRBJ1-2; D not certain. Germline V CDR1 and CDR2: SGHTA, FQGNSA. The germline V and J ends were trimmed by 1 base and 3 bases, with 12 bases remaining between them. The CDR3 has 15 residues. This chain's CDR3 is CASSLDLWFYYGYTF. The DNA of the CDR3 is TGTGCCAGCAGCTTAGATCTCTGGTTTTACTATGGCTACACCTTC.